The text below deals with one TCR beta chain. Its antigen is still unknown. A sample-barcoded 5' primer and a J-beta primer mix were used in a second PCR of roughly 7 to 11 cycles. Unique molecular identifiers of 12 random nucleotides labeled each cDNA. TCRdb re-called the 5' RACE reads with MiXCR, one entry per CDR3 protein. The sample records over 600,000 distinct CDR3 sequences, approximately 60% being singletons. The sample comes from a study of blood T cells in healthy people across ages. Study conclusions and caveats: Aged donors had fewer naive CD4+ cells and lower diversity than long-lived donors.

Sequencing used blood. This clonotype was obtained from a man aged 35 to 55 in good health.

The CDR3 DNA reads TGCAGTGCTAGCGACCTAGTACTAGCGCAGAGCTCCTACAATGAGCAGTTCTTC. This sequence encodes CSASDLVLAQSSYNEQFF. This rearrangement joins TRBV20-1 to TRBJ2-1, with TRBD2 matching 7 bases. The J segment lost 0 bases and the V segment lost 3 bases, leaving 14 bases of the junction unmatched. The CDR3 has 18 residues. Germline CDR1 DFQATT, CDR2 SNEGSKA (reference sequence).